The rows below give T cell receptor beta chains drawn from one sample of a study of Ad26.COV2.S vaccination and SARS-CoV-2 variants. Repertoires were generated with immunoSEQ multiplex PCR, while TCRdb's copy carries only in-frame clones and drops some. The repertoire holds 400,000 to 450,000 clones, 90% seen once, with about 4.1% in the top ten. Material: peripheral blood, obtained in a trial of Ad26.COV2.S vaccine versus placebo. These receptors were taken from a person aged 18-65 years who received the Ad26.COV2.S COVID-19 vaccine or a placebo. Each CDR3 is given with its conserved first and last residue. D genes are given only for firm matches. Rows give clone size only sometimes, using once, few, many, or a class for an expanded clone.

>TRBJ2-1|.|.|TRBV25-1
CASSAQVFNEQFF
TGTGCCAGCAGTGCACAGGTTTTTAATGAGCAGTTCTTC
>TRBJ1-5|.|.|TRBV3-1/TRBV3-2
CASSQELGDSHPYSNQPQHF
TGTGCCAGCAGCCAAGAGTTGGGAGACAGTCACCCTTATAGCAATCAGCCCCAGCATTTT
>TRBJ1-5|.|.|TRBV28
CASSLWGQPQHF
TGTGCCAGCAGTTTATGGGGACAGCCCCAGCATTTT
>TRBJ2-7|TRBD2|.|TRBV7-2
CASSRGGIYEQYF
TGTGCCAGCAGTCGGGGGGGTATCTACGAGCAGTACTTC
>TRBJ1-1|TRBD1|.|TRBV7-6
CASSLDGTGRAFF
TGTGCCAGCAGCTTAGACGGGACAGGGCGAGCTTTCTTT
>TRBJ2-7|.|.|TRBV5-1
CASSLVGRNGLDF
TGCGCCAGCAGCTTGGTTGGGAGAAATGGCTTGGACTTC
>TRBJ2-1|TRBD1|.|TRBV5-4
CASSWEVGNRGSEQFF
TGTGCCAGCAGCTGGGAGGTTGGTAACAGGGGGTCTGAGCAGTTCTTC
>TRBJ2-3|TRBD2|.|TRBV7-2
CASSFWGRPGGRADTQYF
TGTGCCAGCAGCTTTTGGGGACGGCCTGGCGGGAGGGCAGATACGCAGTATTTT
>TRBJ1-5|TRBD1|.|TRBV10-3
CAISPTGDGNQPQHF
TGTGCCATCAGCCCGACAGGGGACGGGAATCAGCCCCAGCATTTT
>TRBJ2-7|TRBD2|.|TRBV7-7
CASSLEGLAGTRGGVEQYF
TGTGCTAGCAGCTTAGAGGGACTAGCGGGAACGAGGGGGGGAGTCGAGCAGTACTTC
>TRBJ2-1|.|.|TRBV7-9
CASRWQGRTDEQFF
TGTGCCAGCAGATGGCAGGGGAGGACGGATGAGCAGTTCTTC
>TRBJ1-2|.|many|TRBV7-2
CASSPRGNLFFTF
TGTGCCAGCAGCCCACGTGGAAATCTCTTCTTCACCTTC
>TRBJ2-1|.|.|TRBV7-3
CASSKNSERRDEQFF
TGTGCCAGCAGCAAGAATAGTGAGCGTAGGGATGAGCAGTTCTTC
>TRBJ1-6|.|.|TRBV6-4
CASSATENSPLHF
TGTGCCAGCAGTGCCACAGAGAATTCACCCCTCCACTTT
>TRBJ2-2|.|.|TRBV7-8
CASSPGGREYVGELFF
TGTGCCAGCAGCCCTGGGGGGCGGGAGTATGTCGGGGAGCTGTTTTTT
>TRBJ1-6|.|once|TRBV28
CASISKGGGGRSSPLHF
TGTGCCAGCATATCCAAGGGAGGAGGGGGTAGGAGTTCACCCCTCCACTTT
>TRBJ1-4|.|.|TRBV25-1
CASSPLGSNEKLFF
TGTGCCAGCAGTCCGTTGGGGTCGAATGAAAAACTGTTTTTT
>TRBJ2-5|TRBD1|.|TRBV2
CASSDPGTGVRETQYF
TGTGCCAGCAGTGACCCCGGGACAGGGGTACGAGAGACCCAGTACTTC
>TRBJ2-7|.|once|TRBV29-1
CSVENEQYF
TGCAGCGTTGAGAATGAGCAGTACTTC